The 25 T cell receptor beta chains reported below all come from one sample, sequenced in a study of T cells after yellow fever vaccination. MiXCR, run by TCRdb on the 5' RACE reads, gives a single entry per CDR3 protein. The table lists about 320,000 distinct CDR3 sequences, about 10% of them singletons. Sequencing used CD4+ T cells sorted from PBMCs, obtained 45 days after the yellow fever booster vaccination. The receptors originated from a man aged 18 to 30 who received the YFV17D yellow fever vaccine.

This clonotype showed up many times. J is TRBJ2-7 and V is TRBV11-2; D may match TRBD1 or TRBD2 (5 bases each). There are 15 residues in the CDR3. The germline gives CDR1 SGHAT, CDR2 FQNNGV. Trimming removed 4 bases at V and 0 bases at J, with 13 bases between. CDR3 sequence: CASSSISGTSYEQYF. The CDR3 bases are TGTGCCAGCAGCTCGATTTCCGGGACCTCCTACGAGCAGTACTTC.

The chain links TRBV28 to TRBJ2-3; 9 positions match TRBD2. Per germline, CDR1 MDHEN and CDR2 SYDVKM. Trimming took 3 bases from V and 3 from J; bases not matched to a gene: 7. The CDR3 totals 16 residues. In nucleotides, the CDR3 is TGTGCCAGCAGTTTGGGGGCTAGCGGGGAGACAGATACGCAGTATTTT. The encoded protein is CASSLGASGETDTQYF.

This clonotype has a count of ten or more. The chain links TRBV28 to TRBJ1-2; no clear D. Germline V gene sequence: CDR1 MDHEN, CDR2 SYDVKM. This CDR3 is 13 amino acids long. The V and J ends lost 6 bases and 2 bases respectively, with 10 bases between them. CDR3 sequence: CASRGTENYGYTF. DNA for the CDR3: TGTGCCAGCAGAGGTACAGAAAACTATGGCTACACCTTC.

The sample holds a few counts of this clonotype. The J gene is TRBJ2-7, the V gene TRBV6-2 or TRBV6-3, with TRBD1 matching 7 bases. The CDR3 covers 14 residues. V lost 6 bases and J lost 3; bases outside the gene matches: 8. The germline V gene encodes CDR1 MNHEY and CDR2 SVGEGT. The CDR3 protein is CASRSHGTDYEQYF. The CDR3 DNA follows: TGTGCCAGCAGGAGCCACGGGACAGACTACGAGCAGTACTTC.

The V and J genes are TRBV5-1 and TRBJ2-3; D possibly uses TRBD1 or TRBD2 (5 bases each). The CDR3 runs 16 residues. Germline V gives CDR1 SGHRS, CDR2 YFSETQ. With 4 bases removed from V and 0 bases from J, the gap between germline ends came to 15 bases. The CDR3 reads CASSLGVESSTDTQYF. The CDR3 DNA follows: TGCGCCAGCAGCCTGGGGGTTGAATCTAGCACAGATACGCAGTATTTT.

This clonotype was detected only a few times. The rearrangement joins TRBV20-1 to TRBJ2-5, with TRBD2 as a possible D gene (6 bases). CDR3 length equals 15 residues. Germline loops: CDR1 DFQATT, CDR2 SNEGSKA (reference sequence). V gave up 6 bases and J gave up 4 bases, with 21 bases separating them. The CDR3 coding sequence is TGCAGTGCCGAGGGGAGGCGGGGCCACCTAGAGACCCAGTACTTC. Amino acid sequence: CSAEGRRGHLETQYF.

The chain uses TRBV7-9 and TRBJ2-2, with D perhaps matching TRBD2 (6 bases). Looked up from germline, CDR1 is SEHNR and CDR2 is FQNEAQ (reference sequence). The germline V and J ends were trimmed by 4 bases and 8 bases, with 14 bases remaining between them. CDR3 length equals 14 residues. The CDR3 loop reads CASSSRRGRGELFF. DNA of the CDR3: TGTGCCAGCAGCTCCCGACGGGGGAGAGGGGAGCTGTTTTTT.

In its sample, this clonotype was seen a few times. The CDR3 spells CASSFPGSEKLFF. The CDR3 DNA reads TGTGCCAGCAGCTTTCCAGGGAGCGAAAAACTGTTTTTT. The V call is TRBV5-4, the J call TRBJ1-4; tentative D call: TRBD1 (5 bases). The CDR3 has 13 residues. Trimming shortened V by 2 bases and J by 8 bases, and 10 bases separated the two germline ends. Germline lookup yields CDR1 SGHNT and CDR2 YYREEE (reference sequence).

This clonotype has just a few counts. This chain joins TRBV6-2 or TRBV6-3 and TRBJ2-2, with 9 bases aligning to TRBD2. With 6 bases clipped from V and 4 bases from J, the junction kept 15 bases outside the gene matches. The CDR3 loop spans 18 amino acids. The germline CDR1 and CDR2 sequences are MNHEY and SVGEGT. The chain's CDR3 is CASSSLRRGGVGTGELFF. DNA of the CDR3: TGTGCCAGCAGCTCCCTTCGGCGGGGGGGCGTGGGCACCGGGGAGCTGTTTTTT.

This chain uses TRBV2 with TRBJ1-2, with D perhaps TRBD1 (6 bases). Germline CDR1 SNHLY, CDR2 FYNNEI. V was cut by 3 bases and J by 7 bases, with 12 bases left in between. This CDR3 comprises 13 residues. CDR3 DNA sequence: TGTGCCAGCAGTGACAGGGGAGGCGGTGGCTACACCTTC. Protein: CASSDRGGGGYTF.

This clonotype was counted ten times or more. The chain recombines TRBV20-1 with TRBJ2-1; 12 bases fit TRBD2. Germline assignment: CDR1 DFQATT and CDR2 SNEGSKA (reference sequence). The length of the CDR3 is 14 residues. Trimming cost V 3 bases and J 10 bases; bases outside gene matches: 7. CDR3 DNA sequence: TGCAGTGCTAGGCGGACTAGCGGGAAGACAGAGCAGTTCTTC. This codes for CSARRTSGKTEQFF.

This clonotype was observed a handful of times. DNA for the CDR3: TGTGCCAGCTCCACCGTGGGGTCTCGCACCGGGGAGCTGTTTTTT. This translates into CASSTVGSRTGELFF. The chain carries TRBV18 and TRBJ2-2; D remains unclear. Germline V lookup: CDR1 KGHSH, CDR2 LQKENI. V lost 6 bases, J lost 4 bases, and 15 bases lay in between. The CDR3 consists of 15 residues.

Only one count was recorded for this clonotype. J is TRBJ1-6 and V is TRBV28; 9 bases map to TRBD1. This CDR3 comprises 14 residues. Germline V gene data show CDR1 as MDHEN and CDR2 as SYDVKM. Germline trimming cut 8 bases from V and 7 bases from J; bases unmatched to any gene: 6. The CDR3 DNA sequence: TGTGCCAGCGGACAGGGGTATTTCAATTCACCCCTCCACTTT. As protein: CASGQGYFNSPLHF.

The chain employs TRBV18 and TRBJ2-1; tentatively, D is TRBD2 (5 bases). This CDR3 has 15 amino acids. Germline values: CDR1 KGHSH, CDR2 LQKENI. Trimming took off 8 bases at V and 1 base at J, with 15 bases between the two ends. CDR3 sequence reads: CASRPLGRSYNEQFF. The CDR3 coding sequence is TGTGCCAGCCGCCCGCTAGGGAGATCCTACAATGAGCAGTTCTTC.

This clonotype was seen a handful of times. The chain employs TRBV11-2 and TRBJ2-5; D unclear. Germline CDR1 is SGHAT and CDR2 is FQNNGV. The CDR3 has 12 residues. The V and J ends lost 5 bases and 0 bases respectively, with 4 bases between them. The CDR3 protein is CASSKYQETQYF. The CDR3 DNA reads TGTGCCAGCAGCAAGTACCAAGAGACCCAGTACTTC.

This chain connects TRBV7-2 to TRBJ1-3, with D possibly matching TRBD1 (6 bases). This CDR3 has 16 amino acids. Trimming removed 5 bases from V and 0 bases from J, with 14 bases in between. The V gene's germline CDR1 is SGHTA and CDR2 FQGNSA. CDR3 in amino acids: CASSRRGPTSGNTIYF. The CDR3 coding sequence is TGTGCCAGCAGCCGACGGGGGCCCACCTCTGGAAACACCATATATTTT.

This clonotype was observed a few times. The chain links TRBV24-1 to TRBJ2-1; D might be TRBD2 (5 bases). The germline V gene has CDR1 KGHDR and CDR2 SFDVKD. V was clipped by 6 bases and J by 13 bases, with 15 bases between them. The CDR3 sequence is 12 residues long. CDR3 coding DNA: TGTGCCACCAGTCTCGCCGAGGGAAGTCAGTTCTTC. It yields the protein CATSLAEGSQFF.

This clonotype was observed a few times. CDR3 sequence (DNA): TGCGCCAGCAGCTGGGACAAGATGGGGTATGGCTACACCTTC. As protein: CASSWDKMGYGYTF. The chain carries TRBV4-3 and TRBJ1-2; TRBD1 is a possible D gene (6 bases). V lost 5 bases to trimming and J lost 5 bases, with 15 bases between them. Looked up from germline, CDR1 is LGHNA and CDR2 is YSLEER. CDR3 length equals 14 residues.

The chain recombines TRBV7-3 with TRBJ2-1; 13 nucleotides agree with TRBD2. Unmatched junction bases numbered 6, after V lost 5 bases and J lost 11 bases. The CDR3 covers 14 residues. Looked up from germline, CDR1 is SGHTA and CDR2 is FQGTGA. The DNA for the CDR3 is TGTGCCAGCAGCCCAGGGACTAGCGGGAACCAGCAGTTCTTC. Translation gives CASSPGTSGNQQFF.

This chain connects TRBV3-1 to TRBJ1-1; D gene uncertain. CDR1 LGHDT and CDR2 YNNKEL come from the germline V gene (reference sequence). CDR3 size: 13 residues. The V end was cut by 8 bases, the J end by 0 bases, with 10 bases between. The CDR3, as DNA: TGTGCCAGCGCGAACAGACTGAACACTGAAGCTTTCTTT. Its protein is CASANRLNTEAFF.

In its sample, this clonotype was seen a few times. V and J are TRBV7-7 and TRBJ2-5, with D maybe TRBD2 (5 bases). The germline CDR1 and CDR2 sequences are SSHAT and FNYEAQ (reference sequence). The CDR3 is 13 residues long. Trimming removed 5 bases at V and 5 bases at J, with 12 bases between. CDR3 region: CASSRGPGETQYF. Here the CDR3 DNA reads TGTGCCAGCAGCCGAGGCCCGGGGGAGACCCAGTACTTC.

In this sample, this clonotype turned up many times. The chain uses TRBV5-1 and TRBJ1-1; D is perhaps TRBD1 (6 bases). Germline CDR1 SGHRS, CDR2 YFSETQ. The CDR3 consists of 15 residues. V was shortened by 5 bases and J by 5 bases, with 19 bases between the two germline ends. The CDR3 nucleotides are TGCGCCAGCAGAAACCGACAGGATCCAAGGACTGAAGCTTTCTTT. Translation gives CASRNRQDPRTEAFF.

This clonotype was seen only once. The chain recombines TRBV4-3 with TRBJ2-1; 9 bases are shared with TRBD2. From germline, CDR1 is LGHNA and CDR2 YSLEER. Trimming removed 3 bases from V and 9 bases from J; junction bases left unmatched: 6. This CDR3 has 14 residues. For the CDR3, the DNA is TGCGCCAGCAGCCAGTCGTTTAGCGGGGGTGAGCAGTTCTTC. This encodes CASSQSFSGGEQFF.

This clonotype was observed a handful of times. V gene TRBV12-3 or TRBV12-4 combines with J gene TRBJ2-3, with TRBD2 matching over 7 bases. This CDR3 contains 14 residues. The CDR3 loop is CVSRGDYYTDTQYF. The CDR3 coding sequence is TGTGTCTCGCGCGGGGACTATTACACAGATACGCAGTATTTT.

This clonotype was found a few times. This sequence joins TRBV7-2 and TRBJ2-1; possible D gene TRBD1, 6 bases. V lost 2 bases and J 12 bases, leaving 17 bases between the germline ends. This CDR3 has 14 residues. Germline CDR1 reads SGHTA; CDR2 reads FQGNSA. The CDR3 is CASSLWDTGYRQFF. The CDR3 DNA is TGTGCCAGCAGCTTATGGGACACCGGATATCGGCAGTTCTTC.